This TCR beta chain was captured in a study of blood T cells in healthy people across ages. Germline CDR1 SGHKS, CDR2 YYEKEE (reference sequence). The CDR3 has 14 amino acids. Trimming took off 5 bases at V and 3 bases at J, with 14 bases between the two ends. Using a J-beta primer mix together with a sample-barcoded 5' primer, a second PCR was run for roughly 7 to 11 cycles. TCRdb re-called the 5' RACE reads with MiXCR, one entry per CDR3 protein. The data hold 900,000 to 950,000 distinct CDR3 sequences, with about 28% observed a single time. The data also belong to a second study, concerning T cells of mothers and their children.

The clonotype comes from a woman aged 40-49 years in good health. The chain carries TRBV5-5 and TRBJ1-1, with D perhaps TRBD1 (6 bases). Sequences were obtained from blood. The CDR3 bases are TGTGCCAGCAGAGCGGACACAGGGTACACTGAAGCTTTCTTT. Amino acids: CASRADTGYTEAFF.